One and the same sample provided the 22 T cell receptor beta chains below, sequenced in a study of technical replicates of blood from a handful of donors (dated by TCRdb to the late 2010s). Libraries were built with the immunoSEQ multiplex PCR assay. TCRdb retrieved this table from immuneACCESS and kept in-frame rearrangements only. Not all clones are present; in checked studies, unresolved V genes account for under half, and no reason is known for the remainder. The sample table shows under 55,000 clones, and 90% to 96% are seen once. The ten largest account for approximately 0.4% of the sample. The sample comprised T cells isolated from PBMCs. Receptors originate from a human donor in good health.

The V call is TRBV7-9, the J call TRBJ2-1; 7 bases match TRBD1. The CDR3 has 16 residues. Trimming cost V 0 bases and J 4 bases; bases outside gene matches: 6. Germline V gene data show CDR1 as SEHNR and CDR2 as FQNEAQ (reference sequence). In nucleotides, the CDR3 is TGTGCCAGCAGCTTAGCCCCTGGACAGGTTTACAATGAGCAGTTCTTC. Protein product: CASSLAPGQVYNEQFF.

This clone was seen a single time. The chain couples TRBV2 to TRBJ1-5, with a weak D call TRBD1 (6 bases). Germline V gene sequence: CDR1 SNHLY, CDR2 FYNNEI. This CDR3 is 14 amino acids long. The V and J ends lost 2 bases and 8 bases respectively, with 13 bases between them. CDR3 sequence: CASSEFKGVEPQHF. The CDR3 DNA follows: TGTGCCAGCAGTGAATTCAAGGGGGTTGAGCCCCAGCATTTT.

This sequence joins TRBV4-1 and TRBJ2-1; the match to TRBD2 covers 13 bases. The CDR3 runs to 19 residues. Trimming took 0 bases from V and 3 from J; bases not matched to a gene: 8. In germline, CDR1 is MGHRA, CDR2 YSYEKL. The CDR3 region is CASSQESVLAGGHYNEQFF. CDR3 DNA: TGCGCCAGCAGCCAAGAATCGGTACTAGCGGGAGGGCACTACAATGAGCAGTTCTTC.

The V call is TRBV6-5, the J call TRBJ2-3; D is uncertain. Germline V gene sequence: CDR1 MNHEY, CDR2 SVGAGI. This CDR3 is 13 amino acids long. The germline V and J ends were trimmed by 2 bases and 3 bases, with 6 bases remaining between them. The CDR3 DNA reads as TGTGCCAGCAGTTACATCGGGACAGATACGCAGTATTTT. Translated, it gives CASSYIGTDTQYF.

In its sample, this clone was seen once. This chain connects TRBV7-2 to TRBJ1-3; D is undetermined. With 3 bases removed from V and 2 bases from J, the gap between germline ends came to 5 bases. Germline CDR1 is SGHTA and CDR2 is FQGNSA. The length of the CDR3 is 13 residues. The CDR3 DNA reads TGTGCCAGCAGCTTTTTCGCTGGAAACACCATATATTTT. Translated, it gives CASSFFAGNTIYF.

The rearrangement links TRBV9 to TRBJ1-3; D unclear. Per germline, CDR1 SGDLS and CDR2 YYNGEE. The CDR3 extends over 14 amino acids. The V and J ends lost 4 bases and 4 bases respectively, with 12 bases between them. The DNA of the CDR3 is TGTGCCAGCAGCCCACCCAGTAAGGGAAACACCATATATTTT. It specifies CASSPPSKGNTIYF.

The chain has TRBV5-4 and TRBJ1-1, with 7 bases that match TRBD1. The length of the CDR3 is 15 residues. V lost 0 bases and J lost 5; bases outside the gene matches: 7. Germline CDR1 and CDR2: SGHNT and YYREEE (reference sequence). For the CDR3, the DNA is TGTGCCAGCAGCTTGGAAGGGGGCCGAGAAACTGAAGCTTTCTTT. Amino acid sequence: CASSLEGGRETEAFF.

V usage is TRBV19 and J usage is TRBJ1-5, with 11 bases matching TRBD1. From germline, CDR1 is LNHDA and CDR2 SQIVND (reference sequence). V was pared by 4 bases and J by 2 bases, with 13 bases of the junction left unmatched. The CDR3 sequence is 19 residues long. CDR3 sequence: CASSTGQGAEGFGNQPQHF. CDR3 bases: TGTGCCAGTAGTACCGGACAGGGGGCTGAAGGATTCGGCAATCAGCCCCAGCATTTT. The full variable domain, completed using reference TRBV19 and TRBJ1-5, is DGGITQSPKYLFRKEGQNVTLSCEQNLNHDAMYWYRQDPGQGLRLIYYSQIVNDFQKGDIAEGYSVSREKKESFPLTVTSAQKNPTAFYLCASSTGQGAEGFGNQPQHFGDGTRLSIL.

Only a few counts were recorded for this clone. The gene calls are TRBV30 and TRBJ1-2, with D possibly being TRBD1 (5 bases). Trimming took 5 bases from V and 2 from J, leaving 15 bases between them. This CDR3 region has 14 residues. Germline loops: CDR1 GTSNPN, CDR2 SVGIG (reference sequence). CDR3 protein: CAWAIKRQNYGYTF. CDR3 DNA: TGTGCCTGGGCAATTAAGAGACAGAACTATGGCTACACCTTC.

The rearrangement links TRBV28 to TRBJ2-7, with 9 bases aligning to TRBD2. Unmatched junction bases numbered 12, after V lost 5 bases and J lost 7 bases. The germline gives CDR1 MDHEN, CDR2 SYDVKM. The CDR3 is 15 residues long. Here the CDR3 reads CASSGLSGRIWEQYF. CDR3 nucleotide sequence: TGTGCCAGCAGTGGGCTAAGCGGGAGGATTTGGGAGCAGTACTTC. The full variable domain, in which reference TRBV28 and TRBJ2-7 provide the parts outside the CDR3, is DVKVTQSSRYLVKRTGEKVFLECVQDMDHENMFWYRQDPGLGLRLIYFSYDVKMKEKGDIPEGYSVSREKKERFSLILESASTNQTSMYLCASSGLSGRIWEQYFGPGTRLTVT.

CDR3 region: CAISDGGTLTDTQYF. The CDR3 nucleotides read TGTGCCATCAGTGACGGCGGGACGCTCACAGATACGCAGTATTTT. The chain recombines TRBV10-3 with TRBJ2-3, with a weak D call TRBD2 (6 bases). V shed 3 bases and J shed 2 bases, with 12 bases lying between them. The CDR3 runs to 15 residues. Germline V gene sequence: CDR1 ENHRY, CDR2 SYGVKD.

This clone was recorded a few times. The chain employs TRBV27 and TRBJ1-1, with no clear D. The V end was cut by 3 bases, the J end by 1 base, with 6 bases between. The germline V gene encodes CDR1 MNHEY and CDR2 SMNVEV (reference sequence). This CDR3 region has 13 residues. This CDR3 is CASSLLENTEAFF. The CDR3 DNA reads TGTGCCAGCAGTTTGTTAGAGAACACTGAAGCTTTCTTT.

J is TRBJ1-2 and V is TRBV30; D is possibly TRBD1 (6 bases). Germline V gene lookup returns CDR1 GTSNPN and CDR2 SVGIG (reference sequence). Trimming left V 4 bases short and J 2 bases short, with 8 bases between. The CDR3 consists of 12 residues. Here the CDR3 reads CAWTGVNYGYTF. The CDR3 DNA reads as TGTGCCTGGACAGGGGTCAACTATGGCTACACCTTC.

The CDR3 bases are TGTGCCTGGAGTTCATTCTATAGCAATCAGCCCCAGCATTTT. Residues: CAWSSFYSNQPQHF. The chain carries TRBV30 and TRBJ1-5, with D uncertain. Trimming took off 2 bases at V and 0 bases at J, with 8 bases between the two ends. This CDR3 has 14 residues. Germline V gives CDR1 GTSNPN, CDR2 SVGIG (reference sequence). Full variable domain (rest looked up from reference TRBV30 and TRBJ1-5): SQTIHQWPATLVQPVGSPLSLECTVEGTSNPNLYWYRQAAGRGLQLLFYSVGIGQISSEVPQNLSASRPQDRQFILSSKKLLLSDSGFYLCAWSSFYSNQPQHFGDGTRLSIL.

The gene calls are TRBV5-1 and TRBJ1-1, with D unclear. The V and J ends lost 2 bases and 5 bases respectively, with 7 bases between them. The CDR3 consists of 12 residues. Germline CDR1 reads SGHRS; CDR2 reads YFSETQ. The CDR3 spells CASSFSGTEAFF. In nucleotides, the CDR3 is TGCGCCAGCAGCTTTTCGGGGACTGAAGCTTTCTTT.

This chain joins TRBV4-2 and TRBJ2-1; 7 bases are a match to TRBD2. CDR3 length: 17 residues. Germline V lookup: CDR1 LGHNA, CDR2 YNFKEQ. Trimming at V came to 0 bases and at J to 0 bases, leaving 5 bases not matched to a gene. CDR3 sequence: CASSQDLGGNSYNEQFF. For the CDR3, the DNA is TGTGCCAGCAGCCAAGACCTCGGGGGGAACTCCTACAATGAGCAGTTCTTC.

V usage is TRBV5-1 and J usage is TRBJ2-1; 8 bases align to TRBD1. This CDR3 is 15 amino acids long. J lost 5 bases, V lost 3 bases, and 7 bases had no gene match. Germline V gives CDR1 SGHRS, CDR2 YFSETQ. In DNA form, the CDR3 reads TGCGCCAGCAGCTCTGGACAGGGCCTCAACAATGAGCAGTTCTTC. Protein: CASSSGQGLNNEQFF.

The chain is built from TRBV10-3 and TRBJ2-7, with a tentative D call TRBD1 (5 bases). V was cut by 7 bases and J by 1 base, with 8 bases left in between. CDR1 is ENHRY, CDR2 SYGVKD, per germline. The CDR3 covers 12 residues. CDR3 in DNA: TGTGCCATCATGGACACATCCTACGAGCAGTACTTC. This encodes CAIMDTSYEQYF.

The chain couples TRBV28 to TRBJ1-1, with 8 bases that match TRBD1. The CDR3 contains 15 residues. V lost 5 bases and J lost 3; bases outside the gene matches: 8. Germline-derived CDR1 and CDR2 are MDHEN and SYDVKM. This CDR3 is CASSNPRQGHTEAFF. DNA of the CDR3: TGTGCCAGCAGTAACCCTAGACAGGGGCACACTGAAGCTTTCTTT. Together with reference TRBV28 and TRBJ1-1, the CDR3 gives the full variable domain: DVKVTQSSRYLVKRTGEKVFLECVQDMDHENMFWYRQDPGLGLRLIYFSYDVKMKEKGDIPEGYSVSREKKERFSLILESASTNQTSMYLCASSNPRQGHTEAFFGQGTRLTVV.

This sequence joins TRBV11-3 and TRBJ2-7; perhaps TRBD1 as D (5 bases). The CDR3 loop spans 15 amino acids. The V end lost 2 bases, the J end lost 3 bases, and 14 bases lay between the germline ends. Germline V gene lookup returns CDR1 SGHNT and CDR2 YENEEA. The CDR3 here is CASSLSTRELYEQYF. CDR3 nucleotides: TGTGCCAGCAGCTTATCTACCAGGGAACTCTACGAGCAGTACTTC.

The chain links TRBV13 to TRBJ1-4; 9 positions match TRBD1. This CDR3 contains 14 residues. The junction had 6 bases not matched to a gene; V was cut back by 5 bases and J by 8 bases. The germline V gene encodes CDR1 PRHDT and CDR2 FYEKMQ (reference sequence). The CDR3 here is CASSLRQGVEKLFF. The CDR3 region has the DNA TGTGCCAGCAGCCTCCGACAGGGGGTGGAAAAACTGTTTTTT.

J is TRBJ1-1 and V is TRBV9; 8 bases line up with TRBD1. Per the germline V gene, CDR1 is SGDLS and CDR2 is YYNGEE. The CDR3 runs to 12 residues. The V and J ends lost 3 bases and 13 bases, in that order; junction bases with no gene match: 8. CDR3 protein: CASSETTGEVFF. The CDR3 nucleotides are TGTGCCAGCAGCGAGACGACAGGGGAGGTTTTCTTT.